Listed here are 20 T cell receptor beta chains from one sample, sequenced in a study of shared clonotypes between healthy human individuals. Sequenced by immunoSEQ multiplex PCR; TCRdb stores in-frame clones only, minus some. The sample includes about 2 million clones, over 85% of them seen just once. The sequencing sample was made of naive CD4+ T cells sorted from blood. Subset in this sample: CD45RA+ positively selected. These receptors all come from a man younger than 35 in good health.

The chain combines TRBV11-2 with TRBJ1-2, with 9 bases matching TRBD1. J lost 10 bases, V lost 5 bases, and 5 bases had no gene match. CDR1 and CDR2 (germline): SGHAT, FQNNGV. The CDR3 runs to 12 residues. CDR3 bases: TGTGCCAGCAGCCGGGACAGGGCGTTCTACACCTTC. Amino acid sequence: CASSRDRAFYTF.

The gene calls are TRBV5-1 and TRBJ2-3; D not resolved. V gave up 5 bases and J gave up 6 bases, with 19 bases separating them. This CDR3 is 15 amino acids long. CDR1 is SGHRS, CDR2 YFSETQ, per germline. The CDR3 DNA reads TGCGCCAGCAGAGATACGGTCCCCTCGTGGGATACGCAGTATTTT. Translated, it gives CASRDTVPSWDTQYF.

The chain joins TRBV28 to TRBJ1-1; no definite D call. Trimming left V 6 bases short and J 4 bases short, with 12 bases between. The CDR3 is 13 residues long. The germline V gene encodes CDR1 MDHEN and CDR2 SYDVKM. The CDR3 nucleotides are TGTGCCAGCAGCACTCCGGCCGGCACTGAAGCTTTCTTT. Its translation: CASSTPAGTEAFF.

V usage is TRBV5-6 and J usage is TRBJ2-7, with TRBD1 matching over 7 bases. Germline V gene lookup returns CDR1 SGHDT and CDR2 YYEEEE. There are 14 residues in the CDR3. The J segment lost 8 bases and the V segment lost 2 bases, leaving 10 bases of the junction unmatched. The CDR3 nucleotides are TGTGCCAGCAGCTTTCTGGGGCAGGGGGTTAAGCAGTACTTC. Amino acids: CASSFLGQGVKQYF.

This sequence joins TRBV13 and TRBJ2-7; TRBD1 aligns across 9 bases. The V gene's germline CDR1 is PRHDT and CDR2 FYEKMQ (reference sequence). Germline trimming cut 5 bases from V and 2 bases from J; bases unmatched to any gene: 7. The CDR3 covers 15 residues. The CDR3 region is CASSPGDRDTYEQYF. DNA of the CDR3: TGTGCCAGCAGCCCAGGGGACAGGGACACCTACGAGCAGTACTTC.

The chain has TRBV19 and TRBJ1-2, with 7 positions matching TRBD1. V trimming: 3 bases; J trimming: 3 bases; junction bases outside the gene matches: 1. The CDR3 spans 13 residues. Germline lookup yields CDR1 LNHDA and CDR2 SQIVND (reference sequence). The CDR3, as DNA: TGTGCCAGTAGTATGCAGGGGGACTATGGCTACACCTTC. Translated, it gives CASSMQGDYGYTF. The full variable domain, with the rest looked up from reference TRBV19 and TRBJ1-2, is DGGITQSPKYLFRKEGQNVTLSCEQNLNHDAMYWYRQDPGQGLRLIYYSQIVNDFQKGDIAEGYSVSREKKESFPLTVTSAQKNPTAFYLCASSMQGDYGYTFGSGTRLTVV.

The chain joins TRBV7-3 to TRBJ2-6; D is unresolved. Germline values: CDR1 SGHTA, CDR2 FQGTGA. This CDR3 comprises 15 residues. The V and J ends lost 5 bases and 2 bases respectively, with 10 bases between them. The CDR3 region is CASSHTRTGANVLTF. Written as DNA, the CDR3 is TGTGCCAGCAGCCATACAAGAACTGGGGCCAACGTCCTGACTTTC.

This chain uses TRBV5-1 with TRBJ1-6; no definite D call. The CDR3 runs 14 residues. CDR1 SGHRS and CDR2 YFSETQ come from the germline V gene. Between the trimmed V and J ends, which lost 4 bases and 5 bases, there was a span of 10 bases. In DNA form, the CDR3 reads TGCGCCAGCAGCAACCGGGAGAATAATTCACCCCTCCACTTT. Its protein product is CASSNRENNSPLHF. Together with reference TRBV5-1 and TRBJ1-6, the CDR3 gives the full variable domain: KAGVTQTPRYLIKTRGQQVTLSCSPISGHRSVSWYQQTPGQGLQFLFEYFSETQRNKGNFPGRFSGRQFSNSRSEMNVSTLELGDSALYLCASSNRENNSPLHFGNGTRLTVT.

Worth noting for this clone: The sample contains more than one DNA sequence encoding this CDR3. CDR3 coding DNA: TGTGCCAGCAGTTACCGGACTGGAACCTACGAGCAGTACTTC. It encodes CASSYRTGTYEQYF. The chain has TRBV6-5 and TRBJ2-7; tentatively, D is TRBD2 (5 bases). This CDR3 comprises 14 residues. Germline CDR1 MNHEY, CDR2 SVGAGI. V gave up 2 bases and J gave up 2 bases, with 10 bases separating them.

The rearrangement joins TRBV7-3 to TRBJ2-7; TRBD2 agrees at 9 bases. CDR3 length: 15 residues. V lost 0 bases to trimming and J lost 2 bases; unmatched junction nucleotides: 2. The germline V gene has CDR1 SGHTA and CDR2 FQGTGA. DNA of the CDR3: TGTGCCAGCAGCTTAACGGCTAGCGGGACCTACGAGCAGTACTTC. This translates into CASSLTASGTYEQYF.

This chain uses TRBV7-5 with TRBJ2-6; TRBD1 reflects the table's D call only, with no check against the DNA. TRBV7-5 is tagged as a pseudogene. The CDR3 consists of 12 residues. CDR3 region: CARSPRQGEGTF. CDR3 sequence (DNA): TGTGCCAGAAGCCCCCGACAGGGAGAGGGGACTTTC.

CDR3 DNA: TGTGCCAGCAGCCCCCCCCTAGCGGGGTTCTACAATGAGCAGTTCTTC. This sequence encodes CASSPPLAGFYNEQFF. This sequence joins TRBV5-6 and TRBJ2-1; 9 nucleotides match TRBD2. Per the germline V gene, CDR1 is SGHDT and CDR2 is YYEEEE. CDR3 length: 16 residues. V gave up 4 bases and J gave up 3 bases; unmatched junction bases: 8.

The V and J genes are TRBV6-5 and TRBJ2-5, with 8 positions matching TRBD1. Germline CDR1 and CDR2: MNHEY and SVGAGI. With 2 bases clipped from V and 4 bases from J, the junction kept 6 bases outside the gene matches. CDR3 length: 15 amino acids. The DNA of the CDR3 is TGTGCCAGCAGTTACGGGACAGGAGGCAGAGAGACCCAGTACTTC. Translated, it gives CASSYGTGGRETQYF.

This clone was seen just once. The same CDR3 arises from other DNA sequences in this sample as well. This chain links TRBV6-5 with TRBJ1-1, with 7 bases that match TRBD1. There are 13 residues in the CDR3. CDR1 is MNHEY, CDR2 SVGAGI, per germline. With 5 bases clipped from V and 5 bases from J, the junction kept 5 bases outside the gene matches. Here the CDR3 DNA reads TGTGCCAGCAGTCGAACAGGGGTGACTGAAGCTTTCTTT. Its protein product is CASSRTGVTEAFF.

The chain carries TRBV5-1 and TRBJ2-7, with 7 bases matching TRBD1. CDR3 size: 13 residues. From germline, CDR1 is SGHRS and CDR2 YFSETQ. Trimming at V came to 6 bases and at J to 2 bases, leaving 5 bases not matched to a gene. The CDR3 sequence: CASTGQAPYEQYF. Here the CDR3 DNA reads TGCGCCAGCACCGGACAGGCACCCTACGAGCAGTACTTC.

J is TRBJ1-4 and V is TRBV25-1, with 8 bases aligning to TRBD1. Trimming took 3 bases from V and 8 from J; bases not matched to a gene: 2. This CDR3 has 13 residues. In germline, CDR1 is MGHDK, CDR2 SYGVNS. The DNA for the CDR3 is TGTGCCAGCAGTGACCGGGACAGGGAAAAACTGTTTTTT. This codes for CASSDRDREKLFF.

The rearrangement links TRBV5-4 to TRBJ2-3; either TRBD1 or TRBD2 may supply D (5 bases each). The CDR3 runs 15 residues. Per the germline V gene, CDR1 is SGHNT and CDR2 is YYREEE (reference sequence). The germline V and J ends were trimmed by 4 bases and 0 bases, with 12 bases remaining between them. For the CDR3, the DNA is TGTGCCAGCAGCGGGGACGGATCGAGCACAGATACGCAGTATTTT. Its protein product is CASSGDGSSTDTQYF.

The V call is TRBV4-2, the J call TRBJ1-6; D possibly corresponds to TRBD1 (6 bases). The germline V gene has CDR1 LGHNA and CDR2 YNFKEQ. V lost 4 bases to trimming and J lost 6 bases, with 16 bases between them. The CDR3 contains 16 residues. The CDR3 region is CASSRLPGQSNSPLHF. DNA of the CDR3: TGTGCCAGCAGCCGACTTCCAGGACAGAGTAATTCACCCCTCCACTTT.

CDR3 protein: CASRKATGVGDSPLHF. CDR3 in DNA: TGTGCCAGCCGAAAAGCGACAGGGGTGGGTGATTCACCCCTCCACTTT. V usage is TRBV28 and J usage is TRBJ1-6; 8 bases match TRBD1. CDR1 is MDHEN, CDR2 SYDVKM, per germline. CDR3 length equals 16 residues. V was clipped by 8 bases and J by 8 bases; unmatched bases: 14.

Concerning this clone itself: This sample includes further DNA sequences coding for the same CDR3. This chain connects TRBV6-5 to TRBJ2-3; the D gene is possibly TRBD2 (5 bases). The V gene's germline CDR1 is MNHEY and CDR2 SVGAGI. This CDR3 region has 11 residues. Between the trimmed V and J ends, which lost 6 bases and 5 bases, there was a span of 6 bases. The CDR3 here is CASSRGDTQYF. In DNA, the CDR3 is TGTGCCAGCAGCCGGGGAGATACGCAGTATTTT.